What follows is one T cell receptor beta chain and its context. Data came from immunoSEQ multiplex PCR; TCRdb stores just in-frame clones and leaves some out. The sample holds about 260,000 clones, 80% to 90% seen once. This specimen comes from a study of blood T cell repertoires in COVID-19. On the study more broadly: From the United States, Italy and Spain came samples of acute and convalescent COVID-19. T cells, B-cell-depleted T cells, or PBMCs provided the cDNA or gDNA that served as material.

Germline-derived CDR1 and CDR2 are SGHNT and YYREEE (reference sequence). The length of the CDR3 is 16 residues. V gave up 0 bases and J gave up 6 bases, with 18 bases separating them. The gene calls are TRBV5-4 and TRBJ1-2, with D uncertain. The sequencing sample was made of peripheral blood. This sequence originates from a woman in her 40s who had recovered from COVID-19. DNA for the CDR3: TGTGCCAGCAGCTTGGGAGCGGAATATCCATTAGATGGCTACACCTTC. Translated, it gives CASSLGAEYPLDGYTF.